These 28 T cell receptor beta chains were sequenced from one sample in a study of Ad26.COV2.S vaccination and SARS-CoV-2 variants. Clones were read by immunoSEQ multiplex PCR, and TCRdb kept only the in-frame ones, dropping some. The sample has under 150,000 clones, 80% to 90% seen once; the top ten hold more than 4.5%. The sequenced sample was peripheral blood, obtained after recovery from COVID-19. The receptors were sampled from a human donor who had recovered from COVID-19.

The chain has TRBV6-2 or TRBV6-3 and TRBJ2-5; 11 bases agree with TRBD2. V shed 2 bases, J shed 5 bases, and the junction held 4 bases outside the gene matches. The CDR3 is 15 amino acids. Germline CDR1 reads MNHEY; CDR2 reads SVGEGT. Here the CDR3 reads CASSYPRTSGETQYF. CDR3 nucleotides: TGTGCCAGCAGTTACCCCCGGACTAGCGGGGAGACCCAGTACTTC.

The V gene is TRBV5-5, the J gene TRBJ2-1, with TRBD1 matching 10 bases. The germline CDR1 and CDR2 sequences are SGHKS and YYEKEE (reference sequence). This CDR3 is built from 14 residues. J was trimmed by 9 bases and V by 4 bases; bases with no gene match: 7. The CDR3 coding sequence is TGTGCCAGCAGCGTGGGACAGGGGAGGAGTGAGCAGTTCTTC. This gives the protein CASSVGQGRSEQFF.

Ten or more counts support this clone. The CDR3 coding sequence is TGTGCCAGTAGTTCTCCCGGGACAGGGAGGTTAAATGAGCAGTTCTTC. Translation: CASSSPGTGRLNEQFF. The chain uses TRBV19 and TRBJ2-1; 9 bases match TRBD1. The CDR3 is made up of 16 amino acids. J lost 7 bases, V lost 5 bases, and 12 bases had no gene match. Looked up from germline, CDR1 is LNHDA and CDR2 is SQIVND (reference sequence).

The chain uses TRBV19 and TRBJ1-5; no reliable D call. The CDR3 loop spans 14 amino acids. V lost 6 bases to trimming and J lost 1 base, with 10 bases between them. Germline CDR1 LNHDA, CDR2 SQIVND (reference sequence). The CDR3 is CASRYVGSNQPQHF. CDR3 sequence (DNA): TGTGCCAGTAGGTACGTTGGGAGCAATCAGCCCCAGCATTTT.

The V and J genes are TRBV3-1 (or the pseudogene TRBV3-2) and TRBJ1-2, with D perhaps TRBD1 (6 bases). Germline values: CDR1 LGHDT, CDR2 YNNKEL (reference sequence). V was trimmed by 1 base and J by 5 bases, leaving 14 bases between them. This CDR3 is 15 amino acids long. The chain's CDR3 is CASSQVGAGGYGYTF. CDR3 bases: TGTGCCAGCAGCCAAGTGGGGGCGGGAGGTTATGGCTACACCTTC.

V gene TRBV19 combines with J gene TRBJ2-7, with 10 bases aligning to TRBD1. The germline gives CDR1 LNHDA, CDR2 SQIVND (reference sequence). This CDR3 contains 15 residues. The V segment lost 3 bases and the J segment 2 bases; nucleotides outside the gene matches: 4. This chain's CDR3 is CASSIGTGVPYEQYF. CDR3 DNA: TGTGCCAGTAGTATCGGGACAGGGGTCCCCTACGAGCAGTACTTC.

This clone was found once. The V call is TRBV28, the J call TRBJ2-1, with TRBD1 as a possible D gene (5 bases). The CDR3 contains 13 residues. Trimming shortened V by 6 bases and J by 2 bases, and 8 bases separated the two germline ends. Germline CDR1 reads MDHEN; CDR2 reads SYDVKM. CDR3 nucleotide sequence: TGTGCCAGCAGCCCAGGGCCCTACAATGAGCAGTTCTTC. Residues: CASSPGPYNEQFF.

This chain uses TRBV4-1 with TRBJ2-3; possibly TRBD2 for D (6 bases). This CDR3 is built from 15 residues. V was clipped by 4 bases and J by 3 bases, with 14 bases between them. The germline V gene has CDR1 MGHRA and CDR2 YSYEKL. The CDR3 DNA follows: TGCGCCAGCAGCCTTAGCGGAGGGACTACAGATACGCAGTATTTT. It is translated as CASSLSGGTTDTQYF.

CDR3 sequence: CASSLRQGLYNEQFF. The CDR3, as DNA: TGTGCCAGCAGTTTAAGACAGGGGCTCTACAATGAGCAGTTCTTC. The gene calls are TRBV6-5 and TRBJ2-1; 8 bases align to TRBD1. This CDR3 is 15 amino acids long. Germline trimming cut 4 bases from V and 3 bases from J; bases unmatched to any gene: 5. The V gene's germline CDR1 is MNHEY and CDR2 SVGAGI.

V usage is TRBV6-2 or TRBV6-3 and J usage is TRBJ1-5; 9 bases agree with TRBD1. The CDR3 sequence is 15 residues long. Per the germline V gene, CDR1 is MNHEY and CDR2 is SVGEGT. Trimming at V came to 1 base and at J to 7 bases, leaving 5 bases not matched to a gene. The CDR3 loop is CASSYLTGQGQPQHF. The CDR3 region has the DNA TGTGCCAGCAGTTACTTAACGGGACAGGGACAGCCCCAGCATTTT.

This clone was counted between two and nine times. The chain combines TRBV4-1 with TRBJ2-7; D perhaps matches TRBD1 (5 bases). This CDR3 is built from 15 residues. The V gene lost 5 bases and the J gene lost 2 bases, with 16 bases spanning the gap. The germline V gene encodes CDR1 MGHRA and CDR2 YSYEKL. CDR3 nucleotide sequence: TGCGCCAGCAGCGATTCTGTGACAGCAACCTACGAGCAGTACTTC. Translating it yields CASSDSVTATYEQYF.

The chain uses TRBV4-3 and TRBJ2-7; D is perhaps TRBD1 (6 bases). Trimming removed 0 bases at V and 0 bases at J, with 12 bases between. This CDR3 is built from 16 residues. The germline V gene encodes CDR1 LGHNA and CDR2 YSLEER. In DNA, the CDR3 is TGCGCCAGCAGCCAAGAGGGGGCCAGGAGCTCCTACGAGCAGTACTTC. Amino acids: CASSQEGARSSYEQYF.

The rearrangement joins TRBV2 to TRBJ2-2; D remains ambiguous. Deletions cut 6 bases from V and 2 bases from J, with 1 base between. The CDR3 covers 11 residues. In germline, CDR1 is SNHLY, CDR2 FYNNEI. The CDR3 nucleotides read TGTGCCAGCAGCAACACCGGGGAGCTGTTTTTT. Translating gives CASSNTGELFF.

This clone showed up just a few times. V is TRBV28 and J is TRBJ1-1; D gene unclear. Germline V CDR1 and CDR2: MDHEN, SYDVKM. The CDR3 runs 12 residues. V was trimmed by 2 bases and J by 5 bases, leaving 6 bases between them. For the CDR3, the DNA is TGTGCCAGCAGTTTACGGGAGACTGAAGCTTTCTTT. It is translated as CASSLRETEAFF.

This rearrangement joins TRBV27 to TRBJ1-5; a possible D gene is TRBD1 (5 bases). Germline V gene data show CDR1 as MNHEY and CDR2 as SMNVEV (reference sequence). V lost 0 bases, J lost 8 bases, and 8 bases lay in between. CDR3 length: 13 residues. The CDR3 region has the DNA TGTGCCAGCAGTTTATCGTTGGGGGAGCCCCAGCATTTT. The encoded protein is CASSLSLGEPQHF.

The table lists this clone with a few counts. V usage is TRBV15 and J usage is TRBJ2-7, with TRBD2 matching 9 bases. Trimming cost V 1 base and J 3 bases; bases outside gene matches: 4. This CDR3 contains 15 residues. The germline V gene has CDR1 LNHNV and CDR2 YYDKDF (reference sequence). CDR3 in DNA: TGTGCCACCAGCAGAGTGGGCGGGGGGGACTACGAGCAGTACTTC. Amino acids: CATSRVGGGDYEQYF.

The rearrangement joins TRBV5-8 to TRBJ1-6, with a tentative D call TRBD1 (5 bases). The CDR3 runs to 13 residues. Germline-derived CDR1 and CDR2 are SGHTS and YDEGEE. Between the trimmed V and J ends, which lost 3 bases and 9 bases, there was a span of 10 bases. CDR3 nucleotides: TGTGCCAGCAGCTGGGGGTCCGGTTCACCCCTCCACTTT. Encoded protein: CASSWGSGSPLHF.

The V gene is TRBV28, the J gene TRBJ2-7; D unresolved. The germline V gene encodes CDR1 MDHEN and CDR2 SYDVKM. V was pared by 5 bases and J by 4 bases, with 21 bases between. The CDR3 totals 16 residues. The CDR3 loop reads CASSAPRAADDYEQYF. The CDR3 bases are TGTGCCAGCAGTGCCCCCCGCGCGGCGGATGATTACGAGCAGTACTTC.

The chain joins TRBV28 to TRBJ1-6; D remains unclear. The germline CDR1 and CDR2 sequences are MDHEN and SYDVKM. The germline V and J ends were trimmed by 2 bases and 9 bases, with 5 bases remaining between them. This CDR3 has 12 residues. CDR3 sequence reads: CASSLRISPLHF. Written as DNA, the CDR3 is TGTGCCAGCAGTTTAAGGATTTCACCCCTCCACTTT.

The gene calls are TRBV6-2 or TRBV6-3 and TRBJ1-2; D remains ambiguous. The CDR3 length is 15 residues. Germline CDR1 is MNHEY and CDR2 is SVGEGT. V gave up 4 bases and J gave up 4 bases, with 16 bases separating them. CDR3 in DNA: TGTGCCAGCAGTTCCATAGACTCGTACACCTATGGCTACACCTTC. This sequence encodes CASSSIDSYTYGYTF.

V and J are TRBV10-2 and TRBJ1-1, with 8 bases matching TRBD1. With 6 bases clipped from V and 5 bases from J, the junction kept 8 bases outside the gene matches. CDR1 is WSHSY and CDR2 is SAAADI in the germline V gene. This CDR3 is built from 14 residues. Here the CDR3 reads CASRLNRGETEAFF. In DNA form, the CDR3 reads TGCGCCAGCAGGCTAAACAGGGGGGAAACTGAAGCTTTCTTT.

This clone was found once. This chain links TRBV7-2 with TRBJ2-5; D assignment may be TRBD1 or TRBD2 (6 bases each). There are 13 residues in the CDR3. V was trimmed by 2 bases and J by 4 bases, leaving 8 bases between them. Germline values: CDR1 SGHTA, CDR2 FQGNSA. CDR3 region: CASSLKGGETQYF. The CDR3 nucleotides read TGTGCCAGCAGCTTAAAGGGGGGAGAGACCCAGTACTTC.

V and J are TRBV7-2 and TRBJ2-7; 9 nucleotides agree with TRBD2. V lost 4 bases and J lost 2; bases outside the gene matches: 12. Germline loops: CDR1 SGHTA, CDR2 FQGNSA. The CDR3 extends over 17 amino acids. The CDR3 DNA reads TGTGCCAGCAGCTCTCTGGGGCTAGCGGGGTCCCCCTACGAGCAGTACTTC. As protein: CASSSLGLAGSPYEQYF.

This clone was picked up a small number of times. This chain uses TRBV25-1 with TRBJ1-5; no clear D gene. There are 14 residues in the CDR3. V was pared by 3 bases and J by 3 bases, with 9 bases between. Germline loops: CDR1 MGHDK, CDR2 SYGVNS. CDR3 sequence: CASSDASFNQPQHF. In DNA form, the CDR3 reads TGTGCCAGCAGTGACGCCAGTTTCAATCAGCCCCAGCATTTT.

The V and J genes are TRBV15 and TRBJ2-3, with D unclear. Germline CDR1 LNHNV, CDR2 YYDKDF (reference sequence). V lost 1 base, J lost 0 bases, and 20 bases lay in between. The CDR3 spans 19 residues. CDR3 amino acids: CATSRGLLTRKTSTDTQYF. The CDR3 DNA is TGTGCCACCAGCAGAGGCCTTCTAACACGGAAGACTAGCACAGATACGCAGTATTTT.

The CDR3 DNA reads as TGTGCCAGCAGCTCCCAAGTAGCGGGGGGGCTGGATACGCAGTATTTT. It specifies CASSSQVAGGLDTQYF. The chain uses TRBV7-9 and TRBJ2-3; TRBD2 agrees at 11 bases. The CDR3 is made up of 16 amino acids. The V gene's germline CDR1 is SEHNR and CDR2 FQNEAQ (reference sequence). J was trimmed by 6 bases and V by 4 bases; bases with no gene match: 9. The entire variable domain, with the rest obtained from reference TRBV7-9 and TRBJ2-3, is as follows: DTGVSQNPRHKITKRGQNVTFRCDPISEHNRLYWYRQTLGQGPEFLTYFQNEAQLEKSRLLSDRFSAERPKGSFSTLEIQRTEQGDSAMYLCASSSQVAGGLDTQYFGPGTRLTVL.

V and J are TRBV9 and TRBJ1-1; the D gene is possibly TRBD1 (5 bases). The CDR3 has 17 amino acids. The V end was cut by 0 bases, the J end by 4 bases, with 19 bases between. CDR1 is SGDLS and CDR2 is YYNGEE in the germline V gene. The CDR3 DNA is TGTGCCAGCAGCGTAGAAAACGGGTTCGGGGGGAGCACTGAAGCTTTCTTT. Its protein is CASSVENGFGGSTEAFF.

V gene TRBV7-2 combines with J gene TRBJ1-2, with no clear D. Germline V gene sequence: CDR1 SGHTA, CDR2 FQGNSA. There are 14 residues in the CDR3. V was trimmed by 5 bases and J by 3 bases, leaving 13 bases between them. The CDR3 bases are TGTGCCAGCAGCAAAGATGGACCGGACTATGGCTACACCTTC. This gives the protein CASSKDGPDYGYTF.